This T cell receptor (beta chain) appears in the sequencing data of a study of blood T cell repertoires in COVID-19. In the study overall: PBMCs, B-cell-depleted T cells, or T cells provided the cDNA or gDNA that made up the material.

This CDR3 region has 14 residues. CDR1 and CDR2 from the germline V gene are KGHSH and LQKENI. Unmatched junction bases numbered 6, after V lost 3 bases and J lost 10 bases. The protocol was immunoSEQ multiplex PCR, while the TCRdb copy is restricted to in-frame clones and leaves out a portion. The sample lists about 230,000 clones; approximately 90% were seen once. The chain couples TRBV18 to TRBJ1-6, with 7 nucleotides matching TRBD1. This TCR was recovered from a middle-aged man with COVID-19, enrolled during active disease. Sequenced: peripheral blood. As DNA, the CDR3 is TGTGCCAGCTCACCCCGGGACAGAAAATCACCCCTCCACTTT. Translation gives CASSPRDRKSPLHF. The variable domain in full, with the rest retrieved from reference TRBV18 and TRBJ1-6, is NAGVMQNPRHLVRRRGQEARLRCSPMKGHSHVYWYRQLPEEGLKFMVYLQKENIIDESGMPKERFSAEFPKEGPSILRIQQVVRGDSAAYFCASSPRDRKSPLHFGNGTRLTVT.